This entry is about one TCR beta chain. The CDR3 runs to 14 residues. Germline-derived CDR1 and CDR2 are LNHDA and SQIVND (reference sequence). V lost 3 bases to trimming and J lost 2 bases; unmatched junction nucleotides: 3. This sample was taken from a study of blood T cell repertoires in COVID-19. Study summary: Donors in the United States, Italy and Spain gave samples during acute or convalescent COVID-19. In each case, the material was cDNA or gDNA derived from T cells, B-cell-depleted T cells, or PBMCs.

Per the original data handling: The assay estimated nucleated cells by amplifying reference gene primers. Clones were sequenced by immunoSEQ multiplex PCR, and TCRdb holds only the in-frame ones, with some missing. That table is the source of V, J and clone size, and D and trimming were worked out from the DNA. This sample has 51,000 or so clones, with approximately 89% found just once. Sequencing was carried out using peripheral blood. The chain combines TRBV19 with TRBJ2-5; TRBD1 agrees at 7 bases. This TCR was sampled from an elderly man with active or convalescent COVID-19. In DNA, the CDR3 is TGTGCCAGTAGTATGGGACAGCTACAAGAGACCCAGTACTTC. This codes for CASSMGQLQETQYF.